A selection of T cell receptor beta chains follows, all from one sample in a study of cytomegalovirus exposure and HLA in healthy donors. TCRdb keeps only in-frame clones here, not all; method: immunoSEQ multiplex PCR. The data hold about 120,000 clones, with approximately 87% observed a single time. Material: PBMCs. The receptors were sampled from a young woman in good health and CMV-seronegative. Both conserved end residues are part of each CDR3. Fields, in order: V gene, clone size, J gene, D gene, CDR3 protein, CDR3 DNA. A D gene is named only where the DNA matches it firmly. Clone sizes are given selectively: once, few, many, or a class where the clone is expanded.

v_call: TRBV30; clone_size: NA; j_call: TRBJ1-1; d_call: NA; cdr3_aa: CAWSAAGLTDTEAFF; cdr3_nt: TGTGCCTGGAGTGCAGCGGGGTTGACGGACACTGAAGCTTTCTTT
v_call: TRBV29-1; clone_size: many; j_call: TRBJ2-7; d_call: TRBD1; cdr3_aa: CSVASGTGGIYEQYF; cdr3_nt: TGCAGCGTCGCCTCCGGGACAGGGGGTATCTACGAGCAGTACTTC
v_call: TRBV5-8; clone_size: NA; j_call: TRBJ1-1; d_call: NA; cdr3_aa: CASSLGRRNTEAFF; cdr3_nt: TGTGCCAGCAGCCTGGGGAGACGGAACACTGAAGCTTTCTTT
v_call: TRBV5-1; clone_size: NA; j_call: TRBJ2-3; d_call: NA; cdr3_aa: CASSLSLPSTDTQYF; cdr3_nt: TGCGCCAGCAGCTTGAGTCTACCCAGCACAGATACGCAGTATTTT
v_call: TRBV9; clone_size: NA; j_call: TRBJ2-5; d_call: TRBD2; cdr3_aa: CASSPQLAVGTQYF; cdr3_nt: TGTGCCAGCAGCCCACAACTAGCGGTAGGGACCCAGTACTTC
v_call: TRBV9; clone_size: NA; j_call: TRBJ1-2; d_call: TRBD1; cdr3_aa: CASSGQGWANYGYTF; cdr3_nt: TGTGCCAGCAGCGGACAGGGATGGGCCAACTATGGCTACACCTTC
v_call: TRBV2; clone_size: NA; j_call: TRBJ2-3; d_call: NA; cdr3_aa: CASGKGGTDTQYF; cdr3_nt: TGTGCCAGCGGCAAGGGAGGCACAGATACGCAGTATTTT
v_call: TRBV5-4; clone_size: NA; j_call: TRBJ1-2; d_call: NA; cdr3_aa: CASQSRDYGYTF; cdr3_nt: TGTGCCAGCCAGAGCCGGGACTATGGCTACACCTTC
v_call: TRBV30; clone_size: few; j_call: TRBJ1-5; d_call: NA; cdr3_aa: CAWSRGGTNQPQHF; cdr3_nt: TGTGCCTGGAGTAGGGGCGGTACAAATCAGCCCCAGCATTTT
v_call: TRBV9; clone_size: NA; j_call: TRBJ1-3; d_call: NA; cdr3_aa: CASSVEGGSGNTIYF; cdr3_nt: TGTGCCAGCAGCGTAGAAGGGGGTTCTGGAAACACCATATATTTT
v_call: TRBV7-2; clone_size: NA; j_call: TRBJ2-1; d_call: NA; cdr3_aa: CASSPWGDSYNEQFF; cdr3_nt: TGTGCCAGCAGCCCGTGGGGGGACTCTTACAATGAGCAGTTCTTC
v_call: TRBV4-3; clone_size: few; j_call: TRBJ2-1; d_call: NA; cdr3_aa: CASSLRANNEQFF; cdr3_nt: TGCGCCAGCAGCCTCAGGGCGAACAATGAGCAGTTCTTC
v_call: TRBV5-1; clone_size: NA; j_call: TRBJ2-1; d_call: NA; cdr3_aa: CASSSGAADYNEQFF; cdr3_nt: TGCGCCAGCAGCTCAGGGGCCGCCGACTACAATGAGCAGTTCTTC
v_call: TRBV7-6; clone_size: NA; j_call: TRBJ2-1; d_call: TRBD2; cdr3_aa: CASRPSGVTYNEQFF; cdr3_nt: TGTGCCAGCAGACCCAGCGGGGTGACGTACAATGAGCAGTTCTTC
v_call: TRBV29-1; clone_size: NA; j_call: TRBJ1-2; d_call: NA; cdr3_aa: CSVYGAGRANYGYTF; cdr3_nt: TGCAGCGTTTATGGGGCAGGAAGAGCTAACTATGGCTACACCTTC
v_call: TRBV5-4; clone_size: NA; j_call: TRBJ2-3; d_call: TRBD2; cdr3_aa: CASSLTSASDTQYF; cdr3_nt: TGTGCCAGCAGCTTGACTAGCGCGTCAGATACGCAGTATTTT
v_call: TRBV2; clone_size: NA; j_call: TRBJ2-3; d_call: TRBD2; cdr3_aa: CASRDPRTRYTDTQYF; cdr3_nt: TGTGCCAGCAGGGATCCCAGGACTAGATACACAGATACGCAGTATTTT
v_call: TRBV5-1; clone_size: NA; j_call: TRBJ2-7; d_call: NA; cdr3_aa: CASSLAGTSYEQYF; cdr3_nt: TGCGCCAGCAGCTTGGCCGGGACTTCTTACGAGCAGTACTTC
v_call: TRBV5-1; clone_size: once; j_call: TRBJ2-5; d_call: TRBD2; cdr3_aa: CASSLELAGAETQYF; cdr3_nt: TGCGCCAGCAGCTTGGAACTAGCGGGGGCAGAGACCCAGTACTTC
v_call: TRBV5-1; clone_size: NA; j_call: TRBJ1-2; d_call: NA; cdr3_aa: CASSLDQVNYGYTF; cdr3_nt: TGCGCCAGCAGCTTGGATCAGGTTAACTATGGCTACACCTTC
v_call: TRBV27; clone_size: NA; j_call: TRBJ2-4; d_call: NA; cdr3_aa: CASRGLSSGAKNIQYF; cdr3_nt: TGTGCCAGCAGGGGGCTGTCCTCAGGAGCCAAAAACATTCAGTACTTC
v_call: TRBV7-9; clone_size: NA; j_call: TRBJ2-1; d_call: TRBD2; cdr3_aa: CASSLFSISGGPRNEQFF; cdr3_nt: TGTGCCAGCAGCTTATTCTCCATTAGCGGGGGGCCTCGGAATGAGCAGTTCTTC
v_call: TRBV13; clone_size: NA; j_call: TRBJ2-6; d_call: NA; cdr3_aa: CASSLGTGLSGANVLTF; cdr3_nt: TGTGCCAGCAGCTTAGGTACAGGGCTCTCTGGGGCCAACGTCCTGACTTTC
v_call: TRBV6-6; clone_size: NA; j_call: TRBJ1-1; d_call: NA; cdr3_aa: CATDRNTEAFF; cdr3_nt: TGTGCCACTGACAGAAACACTGAAGCTTTCTTT
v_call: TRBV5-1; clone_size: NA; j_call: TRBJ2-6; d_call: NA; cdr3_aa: CASSLMEPGANVLTF; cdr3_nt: TGCGCCAGCAGCTTGATGGAGCCTGGGGCCAACGTCCTGACTTTC
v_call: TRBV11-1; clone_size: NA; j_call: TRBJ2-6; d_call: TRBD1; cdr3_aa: CASSPQGVSFLTF; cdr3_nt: TGTGCCAGCAGCCCGCAGGGGGTTAGCTTCCTGACTTTC
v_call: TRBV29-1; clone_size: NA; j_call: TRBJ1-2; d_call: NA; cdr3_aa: CSAATEYGYTF; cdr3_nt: TGCAGCGCTGCGACAGAGTATGGCTACACCTTC
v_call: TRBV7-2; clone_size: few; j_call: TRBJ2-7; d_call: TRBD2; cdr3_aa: CASSRGLAGGPMGEQYF; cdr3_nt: TGTGCCAGCAGCCGGGGACTAGCGGGGGGGCCCATGGGCGAGCAGTACTTC
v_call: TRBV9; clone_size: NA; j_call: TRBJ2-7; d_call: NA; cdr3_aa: CASSARQASYEQYF; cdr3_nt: TGTGCCAGCAGCGCCCGACAGGCCTCCTACGAGCAGTACTTC
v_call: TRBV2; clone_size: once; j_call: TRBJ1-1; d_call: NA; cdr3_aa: CASREMNTEAFF; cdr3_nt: TGTGCCAGCAGAGAGATGAACACTGAAGCTTTCTTT
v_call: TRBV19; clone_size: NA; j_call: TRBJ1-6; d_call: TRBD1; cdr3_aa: CASSIAPGGDSPLHF; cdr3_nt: TGTGCCAGTAGTATTGCGCCAGGGGGCGATTCACCCCTCCACTTT
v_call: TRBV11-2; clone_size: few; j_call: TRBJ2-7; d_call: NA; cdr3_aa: CASSFPRKTGTGEQYF; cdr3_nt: TGTGCCAGCAGCTTCCCCCGGAAAACAGGGACGGGGGAGCAGTACTTC
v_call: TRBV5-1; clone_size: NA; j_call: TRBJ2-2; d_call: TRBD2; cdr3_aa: CASSSGTSGGELFF; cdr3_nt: TGCGCCAGCAGCTCCGGGACTAGCGGGGGGGAGCTGTTTTTT
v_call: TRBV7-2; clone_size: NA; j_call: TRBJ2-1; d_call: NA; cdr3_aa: CASSSLERNNEQFF; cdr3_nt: TGTGCCAGCAGCTCCTTAGAGAGGAACAATGAGCAGTTCTTC
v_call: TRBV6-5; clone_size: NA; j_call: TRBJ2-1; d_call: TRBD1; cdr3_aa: CASSYRTGRPYNEQFF; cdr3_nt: TGTGCCAGCAGTTACAGGACAGGGAGGCCTTACAATGAGCAGTTCTTC
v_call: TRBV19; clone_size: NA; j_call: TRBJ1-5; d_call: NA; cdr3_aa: CASSTPSYSNQPQHF; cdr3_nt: TGTGCCAGTAGTACCCCCTCCTATAGCAATCAGCCCCAGCATTTT
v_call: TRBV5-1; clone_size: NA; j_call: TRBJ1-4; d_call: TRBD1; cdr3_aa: CASRPGQGPSTNEKLFF; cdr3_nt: TGCGCCAGCAGGCCGGGACAGGGGCCATCAACTAATGAAAAACTGTTTTTT
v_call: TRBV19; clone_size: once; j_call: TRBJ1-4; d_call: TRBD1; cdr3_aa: CASSTPGQAEKLFF; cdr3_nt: TGTGCCAGTAGTACACCGGGACAGGCTGAAAAACTGTTTTTT
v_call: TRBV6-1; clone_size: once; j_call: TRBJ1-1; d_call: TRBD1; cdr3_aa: CASRYRGMNTEAFF; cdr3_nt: TGTGCCAGCAGGTACAGGGGTATGAACACTGAAGCTTTCTTT
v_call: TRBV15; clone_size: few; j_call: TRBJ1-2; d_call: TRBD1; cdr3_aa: CATSRGQGANLGGYTF; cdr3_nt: TGTGCCACCAGCAGGGGACAGGGGGCGAATCTTGGTGGCTACACCTTC
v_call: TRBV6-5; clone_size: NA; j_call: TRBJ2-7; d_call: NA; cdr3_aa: CASSYLDREGEQYF; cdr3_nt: TGTGCCAGCAGTTACCTGGACAGGGAGGGCGAGCAGTACTTC
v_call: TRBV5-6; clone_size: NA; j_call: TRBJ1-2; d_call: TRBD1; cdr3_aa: CASSLGTGDYGYTF; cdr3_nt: TGTGCCAGCAGCTTAGGGACAGGGGACTATGGCTACACCTTC
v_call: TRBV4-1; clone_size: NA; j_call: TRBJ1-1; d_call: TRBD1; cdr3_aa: CASSQVWRGQARLSIDTEAFF; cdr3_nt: TGCGCCAGCAGCCAAGTCTGGAGGGGACAGGCGAGGCTTAGTATTGACACTGAAGCTTTCTTT
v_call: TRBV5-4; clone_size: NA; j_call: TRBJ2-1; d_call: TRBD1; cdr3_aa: CASSLGENRGNEQFF; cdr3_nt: TGTGCCAGCAGCTTGGGTGAAAACAGGGGTAATGAGCAGTTCTTC
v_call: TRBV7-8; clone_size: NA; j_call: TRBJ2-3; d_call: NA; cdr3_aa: CASSPLGGTDTQYF; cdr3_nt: TGTGCCAGCAGCCCCCTAGGAGGCACAGATACGCAGTATTTT
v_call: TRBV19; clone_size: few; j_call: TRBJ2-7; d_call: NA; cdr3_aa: CASSPWAQPYEQYF; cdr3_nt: TGTGCCAGTAGTCCCTGGGCGCAACCCTACGAGCAGTACTTC
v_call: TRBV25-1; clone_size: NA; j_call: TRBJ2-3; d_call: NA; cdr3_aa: CASSEGRTGRGDTQYF; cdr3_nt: TGTGCCAGCAGTGAAGGAAGGACAGGGAGGGGCGATACGCAGTATTTT
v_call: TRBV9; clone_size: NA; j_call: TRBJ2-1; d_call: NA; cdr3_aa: CASSVEAGVSYNEQFF; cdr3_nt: TGTGCCAGCAGCGTAGAAGCAGGGGTATCCTACAATGAGCAGTTCTTC
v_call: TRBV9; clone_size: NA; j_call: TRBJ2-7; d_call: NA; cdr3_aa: CASSVAGAGVGYEQYF; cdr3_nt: TGTGCCAGCAGCGTCGCGGGGGCAGGCGTGGGCTACGAGCAGTACTTC